This T cell receptor beta chain was captured by sequencing in a study of T cell clonality in common variable immunodeficiency. Whole-study findings and limits: Reportedly, TCR beta sequences from common variable immunodeficiency showed fewer deletions and N-nucleotide insertions. CVID subjects showed higher TCRbeta clonality than healthy controls. Fewer TCRbeta clones were shared among CVID subjects than controls.

Many counts were recorded for this clone. The antigen remains undetermined. The missing CDR3 end, 3 residues past where the read stops, is filled in from the germline J gene. Most patients and controls had Caucasian heritage. Germline CDR1 is SQVTM and CDR2 is ANQGSEA. The CDR3 is made up of 10 amino acids. V lost 5 bases to trimming and J lost 3 bases, with 4 bases between them. TCRdb's table, derived via immunoSEQ multiplex PCR, lists solely in-frame clones and lacks some. The sample contains 35,000 to 50,000 clones, none occurring once; over 2% lies in the top ten. This TCR came from a person between 18 and 75 years old in good health. Sequencing was carried out using peripheral blood mononuclear cells. The chain recombines TRBV29-1 with TRBJ1-1; D is unresolved. The part of the CDR3 DNA that was read is TGCAGCGTTCTCGACACTGAA. Its translation: CSVLDTE. The full CDR3 protein reads CSVLDTEAFF.